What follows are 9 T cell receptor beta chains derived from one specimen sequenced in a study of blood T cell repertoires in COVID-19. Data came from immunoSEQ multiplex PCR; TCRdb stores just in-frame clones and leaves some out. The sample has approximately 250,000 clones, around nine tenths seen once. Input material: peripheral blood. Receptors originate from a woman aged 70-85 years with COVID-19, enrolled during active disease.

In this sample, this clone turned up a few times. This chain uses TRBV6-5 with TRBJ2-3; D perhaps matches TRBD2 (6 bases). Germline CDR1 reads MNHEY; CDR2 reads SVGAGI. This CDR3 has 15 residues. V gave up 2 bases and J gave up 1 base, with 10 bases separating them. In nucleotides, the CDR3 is TGTGCCAGCAGTTACGAGGGACTGGGCACAGATACGCAGTATTTT. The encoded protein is CASSYEGLGTDTQYF.

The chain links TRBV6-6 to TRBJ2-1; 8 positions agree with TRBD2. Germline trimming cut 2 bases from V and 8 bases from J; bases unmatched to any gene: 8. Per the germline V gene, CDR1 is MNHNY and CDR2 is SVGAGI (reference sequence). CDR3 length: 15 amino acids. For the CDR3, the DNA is TGTGCCAGCAGTTACAGGACGGGGGGGCCTGATGAGCAGTTCTTC. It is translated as CASSYRTGGPDEQFF.

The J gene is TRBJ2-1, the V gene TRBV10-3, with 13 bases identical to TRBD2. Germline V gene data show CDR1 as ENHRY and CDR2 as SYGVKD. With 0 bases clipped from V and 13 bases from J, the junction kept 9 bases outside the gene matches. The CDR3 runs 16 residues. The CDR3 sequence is CAISESRTSGGVGQFF. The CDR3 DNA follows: TGTGCCATCAGTGAGTCGAGAACTAGCGGGGGGGTCGGTCAGTTCTTC.

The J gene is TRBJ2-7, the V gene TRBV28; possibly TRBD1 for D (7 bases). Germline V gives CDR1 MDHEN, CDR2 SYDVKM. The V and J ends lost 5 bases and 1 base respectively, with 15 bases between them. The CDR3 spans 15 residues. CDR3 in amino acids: CASSPPRDSSYEQYF. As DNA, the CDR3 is TGTGCCAGCAGTCCCCCGCGGGACAGTTCCTACGAGCAGTACTTC.

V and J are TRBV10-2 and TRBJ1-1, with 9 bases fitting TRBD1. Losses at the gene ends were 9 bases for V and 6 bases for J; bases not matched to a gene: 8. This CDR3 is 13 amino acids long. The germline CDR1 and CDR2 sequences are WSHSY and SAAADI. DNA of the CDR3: TGCGCCAGTGCCTGGACAGGGGCGTCTGAAGCTTTCTTT. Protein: CASAWTGASEAFF.

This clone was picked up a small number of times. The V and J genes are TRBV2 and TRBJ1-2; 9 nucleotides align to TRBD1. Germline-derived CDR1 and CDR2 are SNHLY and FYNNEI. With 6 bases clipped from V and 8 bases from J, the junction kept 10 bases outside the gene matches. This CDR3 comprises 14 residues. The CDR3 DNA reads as TGTGCCAGCAGGGGGGACAGGGCCTTATGGGGCTACACCTTC. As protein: CASRGDRALWGYTF.

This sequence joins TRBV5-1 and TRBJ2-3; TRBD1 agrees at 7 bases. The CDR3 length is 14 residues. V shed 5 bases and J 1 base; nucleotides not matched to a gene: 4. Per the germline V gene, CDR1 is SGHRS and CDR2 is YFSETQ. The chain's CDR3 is CASRTTGGTDTQYF. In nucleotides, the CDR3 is TGCGCCAGCAGAACTACAGGGGGCACAGATACGCAGTATTTT.

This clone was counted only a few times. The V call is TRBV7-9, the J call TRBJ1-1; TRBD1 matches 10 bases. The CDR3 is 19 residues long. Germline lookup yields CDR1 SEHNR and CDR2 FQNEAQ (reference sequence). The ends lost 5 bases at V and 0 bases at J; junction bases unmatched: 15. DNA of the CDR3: TGTGCCAGCAGCCGCCTTCGACAGGGGGCCGATAACATGAACACTGAAGCTTTCTTT. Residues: CASSRLRQGADNMNTEAFF.

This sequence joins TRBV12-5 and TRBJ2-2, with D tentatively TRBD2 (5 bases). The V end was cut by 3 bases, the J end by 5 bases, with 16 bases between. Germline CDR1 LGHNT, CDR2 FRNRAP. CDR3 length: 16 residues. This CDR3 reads CASGFWASGWTGELFF. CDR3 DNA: TGTGCTAGTGGTTTTTGGGCTTCGGGATGGACCGGGGAGCTGTTTTTT.